This passage covers 5 T cell receptor beta chains from one sample sequenced in a study of blood T cell repertoires in COVID-19. Sequencing was performed with immunoSEQ multiplex PCR; in TCRdb, only in-frame clones are kept and a portion is missing. This table has around 290,000 clones, 91% appearing once. Specimen: peripheral blood. The receptor set was obtained from a woman in her 30s with COVID-19, enrolled during active disease.

The V call is TRBV14, the J call TRBJ2-5; D gene unclear. V was clipped by 7 bases and J by 3 bases, with 12 bases between them. The CDR3 is made up of 13 amino acids. CDR1 is SGHDN and CDR2 is FVKESK in the germline V gene. The CDR3 DNA follows: TGTGCCAGCAACTTTGTAGGAGAAGAGACCCAGTACTTC. Its translation is CASNFVGEETQYF.

This chain joins TRBV5-5 and TRBJ1-2; tentative D call: TRBD1 (6 bases). This CDR3 has 15 residues. CDR1 and CDR2 (germline): SGHKS, YYEKEE (reference sequence). Deletions cut 4 bases from V and 0 bases from J, with 13 bases between. The CDR3: CASSPTGYTNYGYTF. CDR3 in DNA: TGTGCCAGCAGCCCCACAGGGTACACTAACTATGGCTACACCTTC.

The chain links TRBV28 to TRBJ1-2; D may be TRBD1 (5 bases). Germline CDR1 reads MDHEN; CDR2 reads SYDVKM. The CDR3 is 14 residues long. The ends were cut back, 5 bases at V and 0 bases at J, with 10 bases in the middle. In nucleotides, the CDR3 is TGTGCCAGCAGTCCAGGCAGGGCTAACTATGGCTACACCTTC. This sequence encodes CASSPGRANYGYTF.

The chain links TRBV3-1 (or the pseudogene TRBV3-2) to TRBJ1-1, with TRBD1 as a possible D gene (6 bases). Trimming took 1 base from V and 9 from J, leaving 12 bases between them. CDR1 and CDR2 (germline): LGHDT, YNNKEL (reference sequence). CDR3 length equals 13 residues. The CDR3 nucleotides read TGTGCCAGCAGCCAAGGGGGGGGGACACAAGCTTTCTTT. Residues: CASSQGGGTQAFF.

The J gene is TRBJ1-1, the V gene TRBV6-5; the match to TRBD1 covers 7 bases. Germline V gene sequence: CDR1 MNHEY, CDR2 SVGAGI. Germline trimming cut 6 bases from V and 5 bases from J; bases unmatched to any gene: 9. The CDR3 is 14 amino acids. The CDR3 loop reads CASSPFKTGTEAFF. The CDR3 DNA follows: TGTGCCAGCAGCCCATTCAAGACAGGGACTGAAGCTTTCTTT.